This T cell receptor beta chain was retrieved from a study of T cell responses to AZD1222 COVID-19 vaccine. Whole-study results and caveats: Increased Spike-specific TCR breadth and depth were observed after two AZD1222 doses. Dominant at 160-218 and 743-854, vaccine-associated CD4 TCRs also spanned spike.

To note about this clone: What it binds is unknown.

Assay used: immunoSEQ multiplex PCR; TCRdb lists only in-frame clones, some missing. The table has over 90,000 clones, 92% seen once; the top ten hold about 3%. V lost 6 bases to trimming and J lost 4 bases; unmatched junction nucleotides: 4. Germline V gene lookup returns CDR1 MNHEY and CDR2 SVGAGI. This CDR3 contains 15 residues. This chain connects TRBV6-5 to TRBJ1-6; 9 bases map to TRBD1. The clonotype comes from an adult who received the AZD1222 COVID-19 vaccine. The starting material was peripheral blood, obtained 28 days after the second AZD1222 dose. CDR3 DNA: TGTGCCAGCAGCGCCGGGACAGGGTATAATTCACCCCTCCACTTT. Its translation: CASSAGTGYNSPLHF.